This TCR beta chain was identified during a study of molecular identifiers for immune sequencing clone quantification. General study findings and limits: Beyond 20 RNA copies, clones held over 97% of effector molecules, compared with under 1% in naive cells. Barcodes shared by identical TCR molecules could lead to underestimated sizes of highly expanded clones. The study reportedly detected spiked Jurkat TCR RNA from one cell among about 1 million naive cells.

TCRdb analysed the PCR reads with MiXCR anew, one entry per CDR3 protein. The data hold more than 300,000 distinct CDR3 sequences, with roughly 23% observed a single time. For naive CD8 T cells, sorting used the CD8+CD4-CCR7+CD45RA+ phenotype. In its sample, this clonotype was seen many times. The antigen is unknown. The V gene lost 1 base and the J gene lost 6 bases, with 24 bases spanning the gap. This CDR3 region has 18 residues. CDR1 and CDR2 (germline): SGHRS, YFSETQ. Sequenced input: naive CD8+ T cells from blood, with Jurkat cell RNA spiked in. Documented subset: FACS-sorted CD8+CD4-CCR7+CD45RA+ naive T cells. The gene calls are TRBV5-1 and TRBJ2-3; possibly TRBD1 for D (6 bases). The receptor was isolated from a human donor in good health. Some libraries in this study had Jurkat cell RNA spiked in. The CDR3 region has the DNA TGCGCCAGCAGCTTGAGAACCGGGACAACGCTCCTATGGGATACGCAGTATTTT. Translating gives CASSLRTGTTLLWDTQYF.